This T cell receptor (beta chain) comes out of a study of blood T cell repertoires in COVID-19. Only in-frame clones appear in the TCRdb table, and some are missing; sequencing was by immunoSEQ multiplex PCR. The sample has about 430,000 clones; about 88% are singletons. The CDR3 is made up of 15 amino acids. Germline V gene sequence: CDR1 MNHEY, CDR2 SVGAGI. Trimming removed 4 bases at V and 4 bases at J, with 14 bases between. This clonotype originated in a woman aged 18-30 years who had been exposed to COVID-19. Material for sequencing was PBMCs or T cells enriched from blood (not recorded which). The chain recombines TRBV6-5 with TRBJ2-1, with D unresolved. CDR3 protein: CASSSNSGPYNEQFF. The CDR3 DNA sequence: TGTGCCAGCAGTTCTAACTCTGGGCCTTACAATGAGCAGTTCTTC.